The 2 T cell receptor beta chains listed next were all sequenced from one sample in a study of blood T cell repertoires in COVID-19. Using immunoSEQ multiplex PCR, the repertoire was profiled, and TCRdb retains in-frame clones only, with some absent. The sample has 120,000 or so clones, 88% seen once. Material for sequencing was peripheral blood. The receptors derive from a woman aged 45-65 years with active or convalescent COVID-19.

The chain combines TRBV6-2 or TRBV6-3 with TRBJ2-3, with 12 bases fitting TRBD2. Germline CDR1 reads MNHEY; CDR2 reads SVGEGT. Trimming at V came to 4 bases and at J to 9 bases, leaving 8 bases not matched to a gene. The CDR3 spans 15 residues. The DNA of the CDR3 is TGTGCCAGCAGTTCGTGGACTAGCGGGATAGGAACGCAGTATTTT. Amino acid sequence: CASSSWTSGIGTQYF.

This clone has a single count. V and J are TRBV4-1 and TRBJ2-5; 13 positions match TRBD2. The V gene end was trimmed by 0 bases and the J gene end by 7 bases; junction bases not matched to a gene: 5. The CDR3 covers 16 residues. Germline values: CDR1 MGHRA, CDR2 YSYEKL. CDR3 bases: TGCGCCAGCAGCCAAGAGGGACTAGCGGGGTCGGGGACCCAGTACTTC. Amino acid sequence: CASSQEGLAGSGTQYF.